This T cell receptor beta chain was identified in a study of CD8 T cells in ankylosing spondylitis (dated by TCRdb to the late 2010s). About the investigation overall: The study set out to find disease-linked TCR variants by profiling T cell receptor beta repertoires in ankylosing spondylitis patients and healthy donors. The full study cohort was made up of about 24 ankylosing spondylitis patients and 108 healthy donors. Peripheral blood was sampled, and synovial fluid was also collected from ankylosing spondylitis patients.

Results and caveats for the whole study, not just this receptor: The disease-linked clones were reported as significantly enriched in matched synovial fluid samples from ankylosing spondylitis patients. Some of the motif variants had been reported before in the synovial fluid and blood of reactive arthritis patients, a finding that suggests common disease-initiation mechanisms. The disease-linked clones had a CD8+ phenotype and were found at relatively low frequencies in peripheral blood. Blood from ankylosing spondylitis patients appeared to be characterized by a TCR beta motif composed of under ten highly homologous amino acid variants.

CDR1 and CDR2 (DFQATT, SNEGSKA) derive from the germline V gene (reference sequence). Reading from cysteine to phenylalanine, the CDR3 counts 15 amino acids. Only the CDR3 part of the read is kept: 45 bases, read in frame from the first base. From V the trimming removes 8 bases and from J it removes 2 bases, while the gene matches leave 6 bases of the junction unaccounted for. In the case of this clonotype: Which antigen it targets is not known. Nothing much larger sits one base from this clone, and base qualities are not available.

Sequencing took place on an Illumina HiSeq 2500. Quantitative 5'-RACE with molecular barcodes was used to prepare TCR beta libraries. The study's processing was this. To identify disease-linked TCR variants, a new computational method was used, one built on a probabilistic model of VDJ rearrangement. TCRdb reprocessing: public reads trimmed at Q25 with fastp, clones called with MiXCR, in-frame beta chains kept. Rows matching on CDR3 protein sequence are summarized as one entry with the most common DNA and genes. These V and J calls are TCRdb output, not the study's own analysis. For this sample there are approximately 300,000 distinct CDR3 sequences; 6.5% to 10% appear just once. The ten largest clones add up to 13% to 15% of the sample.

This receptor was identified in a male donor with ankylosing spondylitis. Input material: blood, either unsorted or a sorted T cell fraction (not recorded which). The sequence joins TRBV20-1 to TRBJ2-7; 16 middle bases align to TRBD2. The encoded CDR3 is CSPAGTSGRAYEQYF. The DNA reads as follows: TGCAGTCCAGCCGGGACTAGCGGGAGGGCCTACGAGCAGTACTTC.